Listed here are 9 T cell receptor beta chains from one sample, sequenced in a study of identical twins. TCRdb ran MiXCR on the 5' RACE reads and lists one entry per CDR3 protein. Of approximately 210,000 distinct CDR3 sequences listed, 5% to 7% were seen once; the top ten hold less than 15%. A further study also used this sample, focusing on T cells expressing NK-cell markers.

Sequences were obtained from CD8+ T cells sorted from blood. Every receptor here comes from a woman in her late teens or twenties in good health.

The chain joins TRBV27 to TRBJ1-5, with D tentatively TRBD1 (6 bases). Germline CDR1 is MNHEY and CDR2 is SMNVEV (reference sequence). There are 15 residues in the CDR3. Trimming pared 3 bases from V and 2 bases from J, leaving 11 bases between. The DNA for the CDR3 is TGTGCCAGCAGTTTCTCAGGGGATGGCAATCAGCCCCAGCATTTT. Its translation: CASSFSGDGNQPQHF.

This chain links TRBV5-6 with TRBJ2-1, with D maybe TRBD1 (5 bases). The CDR3 is made up of 13 amino acids. V was clipped by 1 base and J by 9 bases, with 11 bases between them. Germline loops: CDR1 SGHDT, CDR2 YYEEEE. CDR3 bases: TGTGCCAGCAGCTTGTGGCAGGGTGGTGAGCAGTTCTTC. As protein: CASSLWQGGEQFF.

This clonotype was counted many times. The chain couples TRBV11-2 to TRBJ2-2; 8 positions match TRBD1. Unmatched junction bases numbered 7, after V lost 5 bases and J lost 2 bases. Per the germline V gene, CDR1 is SGHAT and CDR2 is FQNNGV. The CDR3 covers 16 residues. The CDR3: CASSTRTGPNTGELFF. The CDR3 DNA sequence: TGTGCCAGCAGCACCCGGACAGGGCCAAACACCGGGGAGCTGTTTTTT.

The chain couples TRBV9 to TRBJ2-5; 7 bases agree with TRBD2. Trimming at V came to 3 bases and at J to 1 base, leaving 3 bases not matched to a gene. The V gene's germline CDR1 is SGDLS and CDR2 YYNGEE. The CDR3 totals 14 residues. CDR3 region: CASSASGTQETQYF. The CDR3 nucleotides read TGTGCCAGCAGCGCCAGCGGGACCCAAGAGACCCAGTACTTC.

The V gene is TRBV5-1, the J gene TRBJ2-1, with 9 bases lining up with TRBD2. In germline, CDR1 is SGHRS, CDR2 YFSETQ. The junction had 7 bases not matched to a gene; V was cut back by 5 bases and J by 4 bases. The CDR3 spans 15 residues. CDR3 in DNA: TGCGCCAGCAGTCCTCTAGCGGGGAAGTACAATGAGCAGTTCTTC. This codes for CASSPLAGKYNEQFF.

This clonotype showed up just a few times. The chain is built from TRBV7-6 and TRBJ2-1; 9 bases map to TRBD2. Trimming took 5 bases from V and 6 from J; bases not matched to a gene: 11. The CDR3 loop spans 16 amino acids. Germline V gene data show CDR1 as SGHVS and CDR2 as FNYEAQ. The CDR3 DNA follows: TGTGCCAGCAGCCGAACCCTTAGCGGGGGACGCAATGAGCAGTTCTTC. This gives the protein CASSRTLSGGRNEQFF.

The CDR3 loop reads CASSFRPMGEQFF. CDR3 coding DNA: TGTGCCAGCAGCTTCCGTCCAATGGGGGAGCAGTTCTTC. The rearrangement joins TRBV5-6 to TRBJ2-1; D gene ambiguous. Between the trimmed V and J ends, which lost 2 bases and 10 bases, there was a span of 13 bases. This CDR3 has 13 residues. Germline CDR1 SGHDT, CDR2 YYEEEE.

J is TRBJ2-3 and V is TRBV6-1; the D gene could be TRBD1 or TRBD2 (5 bases each). Germline-derived CDR1 and CDR2 are MNHNS and SASEGT. Trimming stripped 7 bases from V and 3 bases from J, with 20 bases between. CDR3 length: 16 residues. CDR3 in amino acids: CASTRRAGRRTDTQYF. CDR3 in DNA: TGTGCCAGCACCAGGCGGGCAGGGCGTAGGACAGATACGCAGTATTTT.

V is TRBV3-1 and J is TRBJ2-7; TRBD1 or TRBD2 may be the D gene (6 bases each). CDR3 size: 14 residues. CDR1 and CDR2 (germline): LGHDT, YNNKEL (reference sequence). The V and J ends lost 4 bases and 7 bases respectively, with 17 bases between them. CDR3 nucleotides: TGTGCCAGCAGCCCGACAGGTGGTCGGGAGGAGCAGTACTTC. Its translation is CASSPTGGREEQYF.